This TCR beta chain was identified in a study of vaccination and CD4 T cells after COVID-19. Study summary: Cells were stimulated with overlapping spike peptides from SARS-CoV-2, HCoV-NL63, HCoV-OC43 and HCoV-229E. Each control was exposed to a CEFX pool, an HIV-1 Nef pool, or no peptide at all.

Treatment indicated: roughly ten-day PBMC culture with coronavirus spike peptide pools or control peptides (ViraFEST assay). A remark on this clonotype: Its antigen is unidentified.

At the Johns Hopkins FTIC core, DNA taken from cultured CD4+ T cells was sequenced by way of the Oncomine TCR Beta short-read assay. The authors extracted genomic DNA from cultured CD4+ T cells. TCRdb recomputed calls from the PCR reads with MiXCR, one row per CDR3 protein. The table lists about 14,000 distinct CDR3 sequences, roughly 36% of them singletons. Sequencing was carried out using cultured CD4+ T cells from blood. The clonotype comes from a human donor with COVID-19.

CDR3 bases: TGTGCCTGGAGGGGGGACCGAGCTAACTATGGCTACACCTTC. Encoded protein: CAWRGDRANYGYTF. This chain joins TRBV30 and TRBJ1-2, with D possibly matching TRBD1 (5 bases). V gave up 3 bases and J gave up 0 bases, with 11 bases separating them. Germline lookup yields CDR1 GTSNPN and CDR2 SVGIG (reference sequence). There are 14 residues in the CDR3.